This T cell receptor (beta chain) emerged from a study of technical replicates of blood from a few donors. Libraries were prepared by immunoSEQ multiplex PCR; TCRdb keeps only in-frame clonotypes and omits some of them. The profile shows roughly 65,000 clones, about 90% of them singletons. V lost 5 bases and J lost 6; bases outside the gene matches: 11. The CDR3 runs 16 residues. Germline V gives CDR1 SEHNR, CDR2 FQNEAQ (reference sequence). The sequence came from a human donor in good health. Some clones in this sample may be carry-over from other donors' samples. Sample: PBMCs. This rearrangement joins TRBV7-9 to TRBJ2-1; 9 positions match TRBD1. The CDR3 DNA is TGTGCCAGCAGCACTAGCCCCTTGACAGGGGGCAATGAGCAGTTCTTC. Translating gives CASSTSPLTGGNEQFF.